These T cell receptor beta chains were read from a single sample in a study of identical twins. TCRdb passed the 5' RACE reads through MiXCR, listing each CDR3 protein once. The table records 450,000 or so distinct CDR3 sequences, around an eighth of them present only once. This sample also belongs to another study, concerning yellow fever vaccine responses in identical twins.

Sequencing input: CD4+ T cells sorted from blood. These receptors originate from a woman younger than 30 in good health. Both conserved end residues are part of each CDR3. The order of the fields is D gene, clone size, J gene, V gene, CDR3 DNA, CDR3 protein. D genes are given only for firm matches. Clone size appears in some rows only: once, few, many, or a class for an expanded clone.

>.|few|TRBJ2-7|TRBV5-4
TGTGCCAGCAGCTACCAGGGGGGAAGATACGAGCAGTACTTC
CASSYQGGRYEQYF
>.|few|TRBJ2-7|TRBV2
TGTGCCAGCCGGCCAGACACTACTTTCTACGAGCAGTACTTC
CASRPDTTFYEQYF
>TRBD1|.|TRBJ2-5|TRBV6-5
TGTGCCAGCAGTTACTCGAGTGGCAGGGGGCAAGAGACCCAGTACTTC
CASSYSSGRGQETQYF
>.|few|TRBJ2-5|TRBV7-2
TGTGCCAGCAGCTTAGCAGGGAATTCGTGGACCCAGTACTTC
CASSLAGNSWTQYF
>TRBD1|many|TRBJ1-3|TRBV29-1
TGCAGCGTCTCTGGACAGGGGAAAGGAACTGGAAACACCATATATTTT
CSVSGQGKGTGNTIYF
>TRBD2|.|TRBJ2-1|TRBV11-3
TGTGCCAGCAGCTCCGGGGGGGGGCCAGGGAATGAGCAGTTCTTC
CASSSGGGPGNEQFF
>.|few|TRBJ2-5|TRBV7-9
TGTGCCAGCAGTGAGACAGGGGAGGGGGAGACCCAGTACTTC
CASSETGEGETQYF
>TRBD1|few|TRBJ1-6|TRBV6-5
TGTGCCAGCAGTTCCCGACCGGACAGGGGGCCTTCACCCCTCCACTTT
CASSSRPDRGPSPLHF
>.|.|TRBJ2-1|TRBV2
TGTGCCAGCAGTGAACGGACTCACTACAATGAGCAGTTCTTC
CASSERTHYNEQFF
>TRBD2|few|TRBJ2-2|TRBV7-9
TGTGCCAGCAGCCCCTCGGGACTAGCGGGAGTCACCGGGGAGCTGTTTTTT
CASSPSGLAGVTGELFF